One and the same sample provided the 2 T cell receptor beta chains below, sequenced in a study of shared clonotypes between healthy human individuals. Clones were sequenced by immunoSEQ multiplex PCR, and TCRdb holds only the in-frame ones, with some missing. The sample has about 1 million clones, roughly 75% seen once; the top ten hold approximately 1.5%. The sample taken for sequencing was memory CD4+ T cells sorted from blood. Subset described: CD45RA-negative fraction. These receptors originate from a man between 18 and 29 years old in good health.

This chain joins TRBV9 and TRBJ1-2; TRBD1 aligns across 11 bases. Germline CDR1 reads SGDLS; CDR2 reads YYNGEE. Germline trimming cut 0 bases from V and 8 bases from J; bases unmatched to any gene: 3. This CDR3 spans 14 amino acids. The CDR3 DNA is TGTGCCAGCAGCGTAGCGGACAGGGGGCAAGGCTACACCTTC. Translation: CASSVADRGQGYTF.

This clone was counted only a few times. The J gene is TRBJ1-1, the V gene TRBV6-1, with D tentatively TRBD1 (6 bases). This CDR3 is built from 15 residues. V was pared by 6 bases and J by 5 bases, with 19 bases between. Germline loops: CDR1 MNHNS, CDR2 SASEGT. CDR3 nucleotide sequence: TGTGCCAGCAGCGCCTTAGGGGGGTTTGAAACTGAAGCTTTCTTT. Its protein product is CASSALGGFETEAFF.